The rows below give T cell receptor beta chains drawn from one sample of a study of radiotherapy plus CTLA-4 blockade in lung cancer. Generated by immunoSEQ multiplex PCR, the TCRdb table keeps only in-frame clones and is missing some. The sample yields tens of thousands of clones, 79% seen once. The sequenced sample was peripheral blood, obtained from a patient treated with radiotherapy plus ipilimumab. Source of these receptors: a human donor with non-small cell lung cancer who had a complete response to radiotherapy plus ipilimumab. CDR3s include the opening cysteine and the closing phenylalanine or tryptophan.

J | V | length | CDR3
TRBJ1-5 | TRBV30 | 15 | CAWSPRTGDNQPQHF
TRBJ1-3 | TRBV6-5 | 16 | CASSYSLTASGNTIYF
TRBJ2-3 | TRBV5-6 | 16 | CASSSPGLAGEDTQYF
TRBJ2-2 | TRBV7-2 | 18 | CASSLAFLWQANTGELFF
TRBJ2-5 | TRBV10-1 | 14 | CASSPRGSRETQYF
TRBJ1-5 | TRBV6-5 | 13 | CASHTGGNQPQHF
TRBJ1-2 | TRBV12-5 | 21 | CASGLVLLPIAGQAPNYGYTF
TRBJ1-2 | TRBV2 | 12 | CASSKGPYGYTF
TRBJ1-4 | TRBV30 | 14 | CAWSSAASREKLFF
TRBJ1-4 | TRBV6-1 | 15 | CASSEATGRDEKLFF
TRBJ1-1 | TRBV2 | 15 | CASSVGGTRRTEAFF
TRBJ2-1 | TRBV5-1 | 16 | CASSSTGPTSYNEQFF
TRBJ2-5 | TRBV30 | 13 | CAWSSGSEETQYF
TRBJ2-2 | TRBV7-9 | 15 | CASSPRGVGTGELFF
TRBJ1-3 | TRBV7-8 | 17 | CASSFTGTGNSGNTIYF
TRBJ2-1 | TRBV11-3 | 11 | CASRQGGEQFF
TRBJ1-2 | TRBV5-1 | 17 | CASSLGFRDSPNYGYTF
TRBJ2-5 | TRBV11-2 | 15 | CASSLDPGGRETQYF
TRBJ1-5 | TRBV7-9 | 14 | CASSLGLGDQPQHF
TRBJ2-2 | TRBV7-9 | 16 | CASSGSLAGDTGELFF
TRBJ2-1 | TRBV7-9 | 12 | CASSLEGNEQFF
TRBJ2-3 | TRBV9 | 13 | CASSVEETDTQYF
TRBJ1-6 | TRBV30 | 13 | CASAGAYNSPLHF
TRBJ1-2 | TRBV30 | 15 | CAWKVPRGANYGYTF
TRBJ2-1 | TRBV7-2 | 17 | CASSLPLAGGPRNEQFF
TRBJ1-1 | TRBV18 | 16 | CASSPPSGILTAEAFF
TRBJ2-2 | TRBV19 | 15 | CASSYAGGNTGELFF
TRBJ2-2 | TRBV9 | 12 | CASSVASGELFF
TRBJ2-2 | TRBV5-4 | 14 | CASSLDLNTGELFF
TRBJ2-5 | TRBV7-9 | 14 | CASSIRQRGETQYF
TRBJ2-1 | TRBV5-4 | 17 | CASRVGLAGGQSNEQFF
TRBJ1-1 | TRBV4-1 | 15 | CASSQEGGGNTEAFF
TRBJ1-1 | TRBV19 | 16 | CASSILSGLPNTEAFF